One sample yielded the 3 T cell receptor beta chains listed below, sequenced in a study of blood T cells in healthy people across ages. Through a sample-barcoded 5' primer and a J-beta primer mix, a second PCR was run for roughly 7 to 12 cycles. TCRdb processed the 5' RACE reads anew with MiXCR; each CDR3 protein has one entry. The sample shows over 1,500,000 distinct CDR3 sequences, about 39% of them seen only once. Source material: blood. All receptors derive from a human donor in good health.

This rearrangement joins TRBV5-1 to TRBJ2-4, with D possibly being TRBD1 or TRBD2 (6 bases each). Matching the DNA end better, TRBJ2-7 makes the J call doubtful. The germline V gene encodes CDR1 SGHRS and CDR2 YFSETQ. The CDR3 runs to 17 residues. The CDR3 bases are TGCGCCAGCAGCTTGGATGGTTGGAGGGGGACATACTACGAGCAGTACTTC. It encodes CASSLDGWRGTYYEQYF.

The sample holds a few counts of this clonotype. The V and J genes are TRBV25-1 and TRBJ1-2, with D uncertain. The germline CDR1 and CDR2 sequences are MGHDK and SYGVNS. The ends were cut back, 0 bases at V and 7 bases at J, with 21 bases in the middle. The CDR3 contains 17 residues. This CDR3 reads CASSEYFMAGLWSGYTF. CDR3 bases: TGTGCCAGCAGTGAATATTTTATGGCAGGCCTATGGAGTGGCTACACCTTC.

In its sample, this clonotype was seen a few times. The V call is TRBV7-2, the J call TRBJ2-1; TRBD1 aligns across 7 bases. Germline lookup yields CDR1 SGHTA and CDR2 FQGNSA. V shed 5 bases, J shed 3 bases, and the junction held 10 bases outside the gene matches. The CDR3 runs 16 residues. The CDR3 DNA sequence: TGTGCCAGCAGCCTGGAGGCGGCAGGGGGCTACAATGAGCAGTTCTTC. Amino acid sequence: CASSLEAAGGYNEQFF.